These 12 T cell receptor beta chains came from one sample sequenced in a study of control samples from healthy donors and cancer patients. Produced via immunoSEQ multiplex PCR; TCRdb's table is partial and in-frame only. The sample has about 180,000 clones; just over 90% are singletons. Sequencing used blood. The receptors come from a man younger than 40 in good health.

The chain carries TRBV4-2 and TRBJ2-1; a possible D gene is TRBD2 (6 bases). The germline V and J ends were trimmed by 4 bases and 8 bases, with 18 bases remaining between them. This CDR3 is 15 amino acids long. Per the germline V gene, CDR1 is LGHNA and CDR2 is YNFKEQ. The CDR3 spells CASSPSSANVDEQFF. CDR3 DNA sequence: TGTGCCAGCAGCCCGTCTAGCGCCAACGTAGATGAGCAGTTCTTC.

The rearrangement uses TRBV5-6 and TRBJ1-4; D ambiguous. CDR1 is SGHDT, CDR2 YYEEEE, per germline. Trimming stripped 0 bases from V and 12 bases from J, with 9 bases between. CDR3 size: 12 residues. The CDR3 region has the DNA TGTGCCAGCAGCTTGGCAACCAGCGAACTGTTTTTT. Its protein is CASSLATSELFF.

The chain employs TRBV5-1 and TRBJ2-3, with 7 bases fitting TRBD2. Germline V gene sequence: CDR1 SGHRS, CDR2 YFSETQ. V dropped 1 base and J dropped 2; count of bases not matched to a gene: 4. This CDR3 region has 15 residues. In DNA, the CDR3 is TGCGCCAGCAGCTTGCCTAGCGGTGTCACAGATACGCAGTATTTT. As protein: CASSLPSGVTDTQYF. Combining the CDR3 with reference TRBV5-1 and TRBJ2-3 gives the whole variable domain KAGVTQTPRYLIKTRGQQVTLSCSPISGHRSVSWYQQTPGQGLQFLFEYFSETQRNKGNFPGRFSGRQFSNSRSEMNVSTLELGDSALYLCASSLPSGVTDTQYFGPGTRLTVL.

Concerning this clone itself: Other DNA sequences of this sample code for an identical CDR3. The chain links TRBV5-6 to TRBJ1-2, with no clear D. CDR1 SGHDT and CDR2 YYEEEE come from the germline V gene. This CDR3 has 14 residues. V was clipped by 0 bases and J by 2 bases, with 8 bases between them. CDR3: CASSLGPSNYGYTF. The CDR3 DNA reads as TGTGCCAGCAGCTTGGGGCCCTCGAACTATGGCTACACCTTC.

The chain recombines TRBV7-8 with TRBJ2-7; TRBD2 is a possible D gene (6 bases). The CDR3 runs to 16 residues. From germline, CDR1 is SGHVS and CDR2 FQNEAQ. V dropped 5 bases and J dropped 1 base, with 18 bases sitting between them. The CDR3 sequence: CASSPMLAGRSYEQYF. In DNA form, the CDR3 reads TGTGCCAGCAGCCCCATGTTGGCGGGGCGGTCCTACGAGCAGTACTTC.

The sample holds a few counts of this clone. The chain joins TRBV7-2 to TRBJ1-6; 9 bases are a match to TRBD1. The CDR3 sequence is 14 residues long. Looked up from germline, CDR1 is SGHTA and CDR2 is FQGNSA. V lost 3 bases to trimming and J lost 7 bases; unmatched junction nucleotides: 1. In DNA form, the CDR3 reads TGTGCCAGCAGCTTCGGGACAGGGAATTCACCCCTCCACTTT. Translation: CASSFGTGNSPLHF.

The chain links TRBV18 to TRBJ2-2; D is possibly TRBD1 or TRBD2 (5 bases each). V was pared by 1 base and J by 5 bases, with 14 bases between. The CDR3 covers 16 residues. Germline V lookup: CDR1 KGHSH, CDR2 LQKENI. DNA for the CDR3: TGTGCCAGCTCACCACGGCAGGGAGAAAGAACCGGGGAGCTGTTTTTT. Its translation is CASSPRQGERTGELFF.

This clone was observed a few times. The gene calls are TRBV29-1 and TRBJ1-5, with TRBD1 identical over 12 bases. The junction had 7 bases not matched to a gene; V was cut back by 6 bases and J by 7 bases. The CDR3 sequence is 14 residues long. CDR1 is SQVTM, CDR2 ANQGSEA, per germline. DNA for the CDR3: TGCAGCGTGACTTATGGGACAGGGGGCCAGCCCCAGCATTTT. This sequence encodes CSVTYGTGGQPQHF.

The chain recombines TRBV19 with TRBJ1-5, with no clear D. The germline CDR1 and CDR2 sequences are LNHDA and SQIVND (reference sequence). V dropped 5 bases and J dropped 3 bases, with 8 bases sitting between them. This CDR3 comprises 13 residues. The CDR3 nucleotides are TGTGCCAGTAGTCCGAACTCCAATCAGCCCCAGCATTTT. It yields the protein CASSPNSNQPQHF.

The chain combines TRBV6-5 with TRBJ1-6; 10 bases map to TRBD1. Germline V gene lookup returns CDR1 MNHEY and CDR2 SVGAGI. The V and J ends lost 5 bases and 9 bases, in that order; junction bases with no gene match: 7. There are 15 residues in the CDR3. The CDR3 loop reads CASSTTGTGVSPLHF. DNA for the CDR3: TGTGCCAGCAGTACGACCGGGACAGGGGTTTCACCCCTCCACTTT.

CDR3 in amino acids: CASSIGGQPQHF. The CDR3, as DNA: TGTGCCAGTAGTATTGGGGGTCAGCCCCAGCATTTT. The chain carries TRBV19 and TRBJ1-5; possibly TRBD1 for D (5 bases). The CDR3 contains 12 residues. V lost 3 bases and J 6 bases, leaving 6 bases between the germline ends. The germline CDR1 and CDR2 sequences are LNHDA and SQIVND (reference sequence).

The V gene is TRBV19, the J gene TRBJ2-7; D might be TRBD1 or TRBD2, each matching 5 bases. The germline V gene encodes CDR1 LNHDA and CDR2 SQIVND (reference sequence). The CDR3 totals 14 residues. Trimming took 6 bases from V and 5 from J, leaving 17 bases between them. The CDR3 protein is CASRRGYPPDEQYF. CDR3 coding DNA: TGTGCCAGTAGGAGGGGTTACCCCCCGGACGAGCAGTACTTC.